These 12 T cell receptor beta chains came from one sample sequenced in a study of low-dose radiotherapy and immunotherapy resistance in tumors. Time point described: before trial treatment. With TRAV- and TRBV-specific primers, first-strand cDNA was made, covering the alpha and beta chains. A roughly 19-cycle PCR with a constant-region primer and V-primer adapter amplified TCRs. Using its own MiXCR run on the reads, TCRdb lists one record per CDR3 protein. The table records around 83,000 distinct CDR3 sequences, approximately 17% of them present only once. The specimen comprised PBMCs, sampled before treatment. These receptors came from a male donor with prostate cancer.

As for this clonotype: This probably arose from a read error, given a far larger clone one base away. The gene calls are TRBV7-9 and TRBJ2-1; tentative D call: TRBD1 (5 bases). Germline V lookup: CDR1 SEHNR, CDR2 FQNEAQ (reference sequence). The CDR3 loop spans 13 amino acids. The V and J ends lost 9 bases and 6 bases respectively, with 15 bases between them. The CDR3 DNA sequence: TGTGCCAGAAGCCAGGGCCGCGTCAATGAGCAGTTCTTC. This sequence encodes CARSQGRVNEQFF.

This clonotype was counted many times. The chain carries TRBV14 and TRBJ2-5; a weak D match, TRBD1 (6 bases). The CDR3 is 15 amino acids. With 4 bases removed from V and 4 bases from J, the gap between germline ends came to 16 bases. The germline V gene has CDR1 SGHDN and CDR2 FVKESK. This CDR3 reads CASSRLTGISETQYF. CDR3 bases: TGTGCCAGCAGCCGTTTAACAGGGATTTCAGAGACCCAGTACTTC. Based on the CDR3 plus reference TRBV14 and TRBJ2-5, the full variable domain is EAGVTQFPSHSVIEKGQTVTLRCDPISGHDNLYWYRRVMGKEIKFLLHFVKESKQDESGMPNNRFLAERTGGTYSTLKVQPAELEDSGVYFCASSRLTGISETQYFGPGTRLLVL.

This clonotype was detected many times. The chain has TRBV7-2 and TRBJ2-3, with TRBD2 matching over 8 bases. This CDR3 is 14 amino acids long. The ends lost 5 bases at V and 4 bases at J; junction bases unmatched: 5. Looked up from germline, CDR1 is SGHTA and CDR2 is FQGNSA. CDR3 in DNA: TGTGCCAGCAGCGTCGGGGGGGCTTCAGATACGCAGTATTTT. This translates into CASSVGGASDTQYF.

Many counts were recorded for this clonotype. This sequence joins TRBV5-6 and TRBJ2-1, with 7 bases matching TRBD1. Germline CDR1 and CDR2: SGHDT and YYEEEE. Trimming cost V 2 bases and J 8 bases; bases outside gene matches: 4. The length of the CDR3 is 13 residues. The CDR3 region has the DNA TGTGCCAGCAGCTTACAGGGGCGAGATGAGCAGTTCTTC. Residues: CASSLQGRDEQFF.

Points on this clonotype: It is likely a read error: a sequence one base away is far more abundant. This chain connects TRBV11-3 to TRBJ2-1, with 11 bases identical to TRBD2. Germline CDR1 SGHNT, CDR2 YENEEA. The CDR3 contains 16 residues. The junction had 6 bases not matched to a gene; V was cut back by 5 bases and J by 3 bases. In DNA, the CDR3 is TGTGCCAGCAGCCGAACTAGCGGGAGCTACTACAATGAGCAGTTCTTC. This encodes CASSRTSGSYYNEQFF.

This clonotype was seen at least ten times. The chain joins TRBV20-1 to TRBJ2-3; 12 positions agree with TRBD2. This CDR3 has 15 amino acids. Unmatched junction bases numbered 6, after V lost 4 bases and J lost 4 bases. The germline V gene has CDR1 DFQATT and CDR2 SNEGSKA (reference sequence). The CDR3 spells CSATGLAGKPDTQYF. The DNA for the CDR3 is TGCAGTGCTACTGGACTAGCGGGAAAGCCAGATACGCAGTATTTT.

V is TRBV28 and J is TRBJ2-3, with D perhaps matching TRBD1 (6 bases). CDR3 length equals 15 residues. Germline lookup yields CDR1 MDHEN and CDR2 SYDVKM. Trimming cost V 5 bases and J 2 bases, with 14 bases left between them. The CDR3 DNA reads TGTGCCAGCAGTGGGGGCAGGGACGCCACAGATACGCAGTATTTT. Its protein product is CASSGGRDATDTQYF.

This clonotype was recorded many times. The V call is TRBV18, the J call TRBJ2-7, with TRBD1 identical over 8 bases. Per the germline V gene, CDR1 is KGHSH and CDR2 is LQKENI. J was trimmed by 5 bases and V by 3 bases; bases with no gene match: 6. This CDR3 has 14 residues. CDR3 bases: TGTGCCAGCTCACCGGCCCAGGGGGCCCACGAGCAGTACTTC. Residues: CASSPAQGAHEQYF.

This clonotype was seen at least ten times. The junction and the germline gene differ at one end; a read error may be behind it. The chain employs TRBV12-3 or TRBV12-4 and TRBJ1-1, with D perhaps matching TRBD1 (5 bases). The CDR3 covers 12 residues. CDR3 sequence: CASRGTNAEAFF. The DNA of the CDR3 is TGTGCCAGCAGAGGGACGAACGCTGAAGCTTTCTTT.

This clonotype was recorded at least ten times. The gene calls are TRBV6-2 or TRBV6-3 and TRBJ2-1; D might be TRBD1 or TRBD2, each matching 6 bases. The V and J ends lost 6 bases and 2 bases respectively, with 17 bases between them. Germline assignment: CDR1 MNHEY and CDR2 SVGEGT. This CDR3 region has 16 residues. The CDR3 DNA is TGTGCCAGCAGGCCCCGTGGGCGGGACACCTACAATGAGCAGTTCTTC. Translating gives CASRPRGRDTYNEQFF.

This clonotype was observed many times. The chain has TRBV19 and TRBJ1-1; 8 nucleotides align to TRBD1. The germline gives CDR1 LNHDA, CDR2 SQIVND (reference sequence). V lost 1 base and J lost 10; bases outside the gene matches: 8. There are 14 residues in the CDR3. Here the CDR3 DNA reads TGTGCCAGTAGTATAGGACAGGGGAGGTATGGAGCTTTCTTT. Translated: CASSIGQGRYGAFF.

This clonotype was counted at least ten times. The J gene is TRBJ2-1, the V gene TRBV3-1; D is possibly TRBD2 (6 bases). The germline CDR1 and CDR2 sequences are LGHDT and YNNKEL (reference sequence). The CDR3 has 16 amino acids. Deletions cut 0 bases from V and 4 bases from J, with 13 bases between. CDR3 sequence: CASSQDASGGYNEQFF. Written as DNA, the CDR3 is TGTGCCAGCAGCCAAGATGCCAGCGGAGGGTACAATGAGCAGTTCTTC.